Included here is one T cell receptor (beta chain) sequence, with context. Its antigen remains unidentified. This sample was taken from a study of a mutant IDH1 vaccine in newly diagnosed glioma. The overall study: Earlier therapy was either radiotherapy, temozolomide, or both, and most got both. Week 35 was safety follow-up visit V12; week 47 was end-of-study visit V13. Regarding the study as a whole: Around 93% of patients showed vaccine-induced immune responses across multiple MHC alleles.

Sample time point: week 47, end of study. In every dose of vaccine, 300 ug of mutant IDH1 20-mer peptide was given alongside topical imiquimod. The germline gives CDR1 LNHNV, CDR2 YYDKDF (reference sequence). Deletions cut 0 bases from V and 7 bases from J, with 16 bases between. There are 15 residues in the CDR3. Profiled with immunoSEQ multiplex PCR; TCRdb holds only in-frame clones, not every one. The sample lists tens of thousands of clones; 82% were seen once. This receptor was taken from a man between 18 and 29 years old with glioma. Some clones in this sample may be carry-over from other donors' samples. The rearrangement joins TRBV15 to TRBJ2-7; weak D call: TRBD1 (7 bases). Material: PBMCs, obtained from a glioma patient whose treatment included an IDH1 peptide vaccine. The CDR3 bases are TGTGCCACCAGCAGAGATGGGGGGACAGCAAAGGAGCAGTACTTC. Its translation is CATSRDGGTAKEQYF. Variable domain in full (rest from reference TRBV15 and TRBJ2-7): DAMVIQNPRYQVTQFGKPVTLSCSQTLNHNVMYWYQQKSSQAPKLLFHYYDKDFNNEADTPDNFQSRRPNTSFCFLDIRSPGLGDTAMYLCATSRDGGTAKEQYFGPGTRLTVT.